The present TCR beta chain was sequenced within a study of T cell changes during pregnancy in multiple sclerosis. Germline CDR1 reads SGDLS; CDR2 reads YYNGEE. CDR3 length: 13 residues. V trimming: 4 bases; J trimming: 7 bases; junction bases outside the gene matches: 5. Assay: immunoSEQ multiplex PCR; the TCRdb copy retains only in-frame clones and omits some. The sample lists just under 95,000 clones; 92% were seen once. This chain uses TRBV9 with TRBJ1-2, with 9 nucleotides matching TRBD1. The sample consisted of peripheral blood, taken in the first trimester of pregnancy. This sequence was found in a female donor with multiple sclerosis, enrolled in a pregnancy study. The CDR3 bases are TGTGCCAGCAGCTTAACAGGGGGCTCTGGCTACACCTTC. It translates to CASSLTGGSGYTF.